A single sample is the source of the 10 T cell receptor beta chains below, sequenced in a study of glioma-infiltrating T cells. Using RNA template, CDR3s of TCR alpha and beta were amplified with iRepertoire arm-PCR. One entry per CDR3 protein, called by TCRdb with MiXCR from the multiplex PCR reads. Of about 140,000 distinct CDR3 sequences in the sample, about two fifths were seen once. Input material: glioma tissue, nonneoplastic brain tissue, or PBMCs (not recorded which). The receptors shown here come from a human donor with low-grade glioma or glioblastoma, undergoing nonglioma brain surgery, or in good health (not recorded which).

V and J are TRBV7-6 and TRBJ1-2; D might be TRBD1 (5 bases). The CDR3 is 11 residues long. Deletions cut 3 bases from V and 6 bases from J, with 5 bases between. In germline, CDR1 is SGHVS, CDR2 FNYEAQ. The CDR3: CASSFRDGYTF. The CDR3 DNA reads TGTGCCAGCAGCTTCAGGGATGGCTACACCTTC.

The chain couples TRBV7-2 to TRBJ1-1; 7 positions agree with TRBD1. Germline CDR1 SGHTA, CDR2 FQGNSA. Losses at the gene ends were 5 bases for V and 1 base for J; bases not matched to a gene: 7. The CDR3 has 15 amino acids. DNA of the CDR3: TGTGCCAGCAGCAAATATGGACAGGAGAACACTGAAGCTTTCTTT. This encodes CASSKYGQENTEAFF.

This clonotype was detected a few times. This chain joins TRBV6-1 and TRBJ1-2; D remains ambiguous. The V gene lost 6 bases and the J gene lost 8 bases, with 7 bases spanning the gap. CDR1 is MNHNS, CDR2 SASEGT, per germline. This CDR3 has 10 amino acids. DNA for the CDR3: TGTGCCAGCAGGGATAGCGGCTACACCTTC. This codes for CASRDSGYTF.

This clonotype was detected only a few times. The rearrangement joins TRBV7-6 to TRBJ2-3; 7 positions match TRBD1. Germline CDR1 and CDR2: SGHVS and FNYEAQ. The CDR3 totals 15 residues. With 5 bases clipped from V and 2 bases from J, the junction kept 7 bases outside the gene matches. CDR3 sequence (DNA): TGTGCCAGCAGCCGGGACAGAAACCCCACAGATACGCAGTATTTT. Its translation is CASSRDRNPTDTQYF.

As concerns this clonotype: One end of the junction varies from germline; a read error may be responsible. The chain is built from TRBV14 and TRBJ1-3; D not resolved. This CDR3 has 12 residues. CDR1 is SGHDN, CDR2 FVKESK, per germline. DNA for the CDR3: TGTGCCAGCCGGGAGGTTGGAAACAACATATATTTT. The encoded protein is CASREVGNNIYF.

The V call is TRBV28, the J call TRBJ2-3, with 8 bases identical to TRBD2. The CDR3 has 16 residues. Trimming cost V 6 bases and J 0 bases; bases outside gene matches: 8. Germline V gives CDR1 MDHEN, CDR2 SYDVKM. CDR3 bases: TGTGCCAGCAGCCAAGCGGGAGCAACTAGCACAGATACGCAGTATTTT. It is translated as CASSQAGATSTDTQYF.

This clonotype was found a few times. J is TRBJ2-1 and V is TRBV7-6; D may be TRBD1 (6 bases). V lost 4 bases to trimming and J lost 5 bases, with 12 bases between them. The length of the CDR3 is 14 residues. CDR1 and CDR2 from the germline V gene are SGHVS and FNYEAQ. The CDR3 DNA is TGTGCCAGCAGCTCATGGACAGCTAACAATGAGCAGTTCTTC. The encoded protein is CASSSWTANNEQFF. The full variable domain, rest sourced from reference TRBV7-6 and TRBJ2-1, is GAGVSQSPRYKVTKRGQDVALRCDPISGHVSLYWYRQALGQGPEFLTYFNYEAQQDKSGLPNDRFSAERPEGSISTLTIQRTEQRDSAMYRCASSSWTANNEQFFGPGTRLTVL.

This clonotype appeared a few times. V usage is TRBV7-9 and J usage is TRBJ2-5, with no clear D. CDR1 and CDR2 (germline): SEHNR, FQNEAQ (reference sequence). This CDR3 has 12 amino acids. Trimming took off 1 base at V and 8 bases at J, with 8 bases between the two ends. The CDR3 DNA reads TGTGCCAGCAGCTTAGGGCTATCCACCCAGTACTTC. Amino acid sequence: CASSLGLSTQYF.

This chain connects TRBV15 to TRBJ2-2, with D unresolved. This CDR3 is 15 amino acids long. Per germline, CDR1 LNHNV and CDR2 YYDKDF (reference sequence). V shed 0 bases and J shed 2 bases, with 7 bases lying between them. Here the CDR3 reads CATSRDSTNTGELFF. Here the CDR3 DNA reads TGTGCCACCAGCAGAGACTCGACTAACACCGGGGAGCTGTTTTTT.

This clonotype was picked up a small number of times. The gene calls are TRBV6-1 and TRBJ2-7; D remains ambiguous. Germline V gene lookup returns CDR1 MNHNS and CDR2 SASEGT. This CDR3 has 14 residues. Deletions cut 6 bases from V and 3 bases from J, with 15 bases between. This CDR3 reads CASSASVSRYEQYF. DNA for the CDR3: TGTGCCAGCAGCGCCTCCGTTTCCCGCTACGAGCAGTACTTC.